The 10 T cell receptor beta chains listed next were all sequenced from one sample in a study of T cell changes during pregnancy in multiple sclerosis. Assay used: immunoSEQ multiplex PCR; TCRdb lists only in-frame clones, some missing. The sample contains tens of thousands of clones, around 89% of which appear only once. The material was peripheral blood, obtained after pregnancy. Receptor source: a female donor in good health, enrolled as a control in a pregnancy study.

CDR3 residues: CASSYSNRGWGQPQHF. In nucleotides, the CDR3 is TGTGCCAGCAGTTACTCGAACAGGGGGTGGGGTCAGCCCCAGCATTTT. The rearrangement uses TRBV6-6 and TRBJ1-5, with 8 positions matching TRBD1. The CDR3 contains 16 residues. CDR1 is MNHNY, CDR2 SVGAGI, per germline (reference sequence). The ends lost 0 bases at V and 6 bases at J; junction bases unmatched: 7.

This clone was detected once. The chain links TRBV10-1 to TRBJ2-2; weak D call: TRBD2 (6 bases). Germline V gene sequence: CDR1 WNHNN, CDR2 SYGVQD (reference sequence). V lost 0 bases and J lost 5, with 10 bases in between. This CDR3 has 15 residues. The CDR3 is CASSESYGSTGELFF. DNA for the CDR3: TGCGCCAGCAGTGAGTCTTACGGGAGTACCGGGGAGCTGTTTTTT.

The gene calls are TRBV18 and TRBJ1-5; a weak D match, TRBD1 (5 bases). Deletions cut 3 bases from V and 7 bases from J, with 10 bases between. This CDR3 has 13 residues. Per germline, CDR1 KGHSH and CDR2 LQKENI. The CDR3 DNA reads TGTGCCAGCTCACCGGACAATCTACAGCCCCAGCATTTT. Translating gives CASSPDNLQPQHF.

The chain combines TRBV18 with TRBJ1-3; D perhaps matches TRBD1 (5 bases). Trimming shortened V by 5 bases and J by 3 bases, and 17 bases separated the two germline ends. The CDR3 covers 16 residues. Germline CDR1 KGHSH, CDR2 LQKENI. CDR3 loop: CASSESGRVDGNTIYF. The CDR3 DNA follows: TGTGCCAGCTCAGAAAGTGGCAGGGTGGATGGAAACACCATATATTTT.

The V call is TRBV6-5, the J call TRBJ2-5; 8 bases map to TRBD1. Germline CDR1 MNHEY, CDR2 SVGAGI. V lost 4 bases to trimming and J lost 2 bases; unmatched junction nucleotides: 9. CDR3 length equals 16 residues. CDR3: CASSLVTGGPQETQYF. The CDR3 coding sequence is TGTGCCAGCAGTTTAGTTACAGGGGGGCCTCAAGAGACCCAGTACTTC.

The rearrangement joins TRBV7-2 to TRBJ2-3; TRBD2 agrees at 13 bases. The CDR3 extends over 18 amino acids. The germline V gene has CDR1 SGHTA and CDR2 FQGNSA. J gave up 2 bases and V 3 bases, and 8 bases lay outside the gene matches. The CDR3 nucleotides are TGTGCCAGCAGCTTGCGCCCGGGACTAGCGGGGACCACAGATACGCAGTATTTT. This encodes CASSLRPGLAGTTDTQYF.

V and J are TRBV14 and TRBJ2-7, with 7 bases fitting TRBD2. CDR1 is SGHDN, CDR2 FVKESK, per germline. J gave up 13 bases and V 0 bases, and 6 bases lay outside the gene matches. The length of the CDR3 is 12 residues. The CDR3, as DNA: TGTGCCAGCAGCCAAGATTCAAAGACTAGCTACTTC. Translation: CASSQDSKTSYF.

This chain connects TRBV7-2 to TRBJ2-1; a possible D gene is TRBD1 (6 bases). Germline V lookup: CDR1 SGHTA, CDR2 FQGNSA. V dropped 3 bases and J dropped 0 bases, with 9 bases sitting between them. CDR3 size: 15 residues. This CDR3 reads CASSFRGNSYNEQFF. The CDR3, as DNA: TGTGCCAGCAGCTTTAGGGGGAACTCCTACAATGAGCAGTTCTTC. The full variable domain, with the rest looked up from reference TRBV7-2 and TRBJ2-1, is GAGVSQSPSNKVTEKGKDVELRCDPISGHTALYWYRQSLGQGLEFLIYFQGNSAPDKSGLPSDRFSAERTGGSVSTLTIQRTQQEDSAVYLCASSFRGNSYNEQFFGPGTRLTVL.

This clone has just a few counts. V gene TRBV19 combines with J gene TRBJ2-7, with 8 bases identical to TRBD2. Per germline, CDR1 LNHDA and CDR2 SQIVND (reference sequence). V shed 2 bases and J 3 bases; nucleotides not matched to a gene: 3. The CDR3 consists of 14 residues. CDR3 sequence: CASSIKAGDYEQYF. The CDR3 bases are TGTGCCAGTAGTATAAAAGCGGGGGACTACGAGCAGTACTTC. The variable domain in full, with the rest retrieved from reference TRBV19 and TRBJ2-7, is DGGITQSPKYLFRKEGQNVTLSCEQNLNHDAMYWYRQDPGQGLRLIYYSQIVNDFQKGDIAEGYSVSREKKESFPLTVTSAQKNPTAFYLCASSIKAGDYEQYFGPGTRLTVT.

This CDR3 reads CASTALAGGADTQYF. Here the CDR3 DNA reads TGTGCCAGCACCGCACTAGCGGGAGGAGCAGATACGCAGTATTTT. V gene TRBV6-1 combines with J gene TRBJ2-3; TRBD2 matches 12 bases. The V gene's germline CDR1 is MNHNS and CDR2 SASEGT. V shed 7 bases and J 4 bases; nucleotides not matched to a gene: 6. CDR3 size: 15 residues.